This T cell receptor (beta chain) was captured in a study of blood T cell repertoires in COVID-19. Study-wide background: Sites across the United States, Italy and Spain contributed samples from acute and convalescent COVID-19.

Profiled with immunoSEQ multiplex PCR; TCRdb holds only in-frame clones, not every one. The sample shows 150,000 to 200,000 clones, 75% to 85% of them seen only once. Germline loops: CDR1 SGHAT, CDR2 FQNNGV. This CDR3 has 17 residues. Trimming at V came to 4 bases and at J to 3 bases, leaving 9 bases not matched to a gene. Study members were between about 18 and 95 years old and lived in approximately 25 US regions. Cohort 3 recovered donors had two negative PCRs, clearance, or symptom resolution. The receptor comes from a man in his fifties or sixties who had recovered from COVID-19. The rearrangement uses TRBV11-2 and TRBJ1-4, with TRBD1 identical over 9 bases. The sequenced material came from PBMCs or T cells enriched from blood (not recorded which). The CDR3 DNA sequence: TGTGCCAGCAGCTCCCGGGACAGGGCTAGGGCTAATGAAAAACTGTTTTTT. It translates to CASSSRDRARANEKLFF.